The rows below give T cell receptor beta chains drawn from one sample of a study of T cells in Graves' hyperthyroidism and ophthalmopathy. TCRdb recomputed calls from the multiplex PCR reads with MiXCR, one row per CDR3 protein. Of 450,000 to 600,000 distinct CDR3 sequences listed, 15% to 20% are singletons. The source material was blood. The origin of the receptors is a man in his forties with Graves' ophthalmopathy. CDR3s include the opening cysteine and the closing phenylalanine or tryptophan. The D gene is left open where the match is weak. Part of the rows lack a size; the others show once, few, many or a class for expanded clones.

v_gene,d_gene,abundance,j_gene,CDR3nt,CDR3aa
TRBV7-9,-,many,TRBJ2-3,TGTGCCAGCAGCTTAGAGGGACGGGACAAGAGCACAGATACGCAGTATTTT,CASSLEGRDKSTDTQYF
TRBV7-2,-,many,TRBJ2-7,TGTGCCAGCAGCCCGTGGACCTATGAAAAGGCCGAGCAGTACTTC,CASSPWTYEKAEQYF
TRBV28,TRBD2,few,TRBJ2-3,TGTGCCAGCAGTAGCTCGACTAGCTCGGAGACAGATACGCAGTATTTT,CASSSSTSSETDTQYF
TRBV7-2,-,many,TRBJ2-5,TGTGCCAGCAGTTCCGGACCGGCGCAAGAGACCCAGTACTTC,CASSSGPAQETQYF
TRBV4-3,-,few,TRBJ2-1,TGCGCCAGCAGCCAAGATTACAACCTCTACAATGAGCAGTTCTTC,CASSQDYNLYNEQFF
TRBV11-2,TRBD2,-,TRBJ2-7,TGTGCCAGCAGCCCGAGGACTAGCGGGCGCCGCACCTACGAGCAGTACTTC,CASSPRTSGRRTYEQYF
TRBV3-1,-,-,TRBJ1-3,TGTGCCAGCAGCCAGCACAGGGGAAACACCATATATTTT,CASSQHRGNTIYF
TRBV6-2/TRBV6-3,-,-,TRBJ1-5,TGTGCCAGCCACGACGGCGGGGTAGGCAATCAGCCCCAGCATTTT,CASHDGGVGNQPQHF
TRBV27,TRBD2,-,TRBJ2-1,TGTGCCAGCACTTTACTAGCGGGAGGGCCAAATGAGCAGTTCTTC,CASTLLAGGPNEQFF
TRBV6-5,TRBD2,-,TRBJ2-3,TGTGCCAGCAGTTACTCGACCCGCGGGACTAGCGGGAGTGTGGGCACAGATACGCAGTATTTT,CASSYSTRGTSGSVGTDTQYF
TRBV5-1,TRBD1,many,TRBJ2-1,TGCGCCAGCAGCCTAACCGGGACAGGGGGGAATGAGCAGTTCTTC,CASSLTGTGGNEQFF